This T cell receptor beta chain is drawn from a study of response to subunit inactivated influenza vaccine. Germline lookup yields CDR1 MDHEN and CDR2 SYDVKM. The CDR3 loop spans 15 amino acids. From the RT-PCR reads, TCRdb called clonotypes with MiXCR, one entry per CDR3 protein. The sample includes about 570,000 distinct CDR3 sequences, 11% of them seen just once. As for this clonotype: One end of the junction varies from germline; a read error may be responsible.

The same sample was also studied in work on T cells expressing NK-cell markers. That work adds: The TCR beta cDNA came from 5'RACE template switching with UMIs.

V gene TRBV28 combines with J gene TRBJ2-3; 11 bases align to TRBD2. The sequencing used PBMCs from blood, collected on the day of vaccination. This TCR was recovered from a man aged 50-59 years who received an inactivated influenza vaccine. CDR3 in amino acids: CASSFSGGASDTQSF. The CDR3 DNA follows: TGTGCCAGCAGTTTTAGCGGGGGGGCTTCAGATACGCAGTCTTTT. The variable domain in full, completed from reference TRBV28 and TRBJ2-3, reads DVKVTQSSRYLVKRTGEKVFLECVQDMDHENMFWYRQDPGLGLRLIYFSYDVKMKEKGDIPEGYSVSREKKERFSLILESASTNQTSMYLCASSFSGGASDTQSFGPGTRLTVL.